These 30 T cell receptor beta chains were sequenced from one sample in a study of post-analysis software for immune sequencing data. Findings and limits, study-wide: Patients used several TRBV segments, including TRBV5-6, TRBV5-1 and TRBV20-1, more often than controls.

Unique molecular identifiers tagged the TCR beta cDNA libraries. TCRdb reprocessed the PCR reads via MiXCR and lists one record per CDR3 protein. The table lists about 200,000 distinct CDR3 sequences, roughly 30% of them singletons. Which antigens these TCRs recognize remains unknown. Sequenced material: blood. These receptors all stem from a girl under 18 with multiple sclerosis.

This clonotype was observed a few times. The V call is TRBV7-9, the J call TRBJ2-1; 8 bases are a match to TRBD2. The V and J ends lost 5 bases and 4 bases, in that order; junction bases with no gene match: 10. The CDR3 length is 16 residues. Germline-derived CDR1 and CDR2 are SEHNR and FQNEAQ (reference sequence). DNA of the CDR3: TGTGCCAGCAGCCCACGAGCGGGAGAGTCTTACAATGAGCAGTTCTTC. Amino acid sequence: CASSPRAGESYNEQFF.

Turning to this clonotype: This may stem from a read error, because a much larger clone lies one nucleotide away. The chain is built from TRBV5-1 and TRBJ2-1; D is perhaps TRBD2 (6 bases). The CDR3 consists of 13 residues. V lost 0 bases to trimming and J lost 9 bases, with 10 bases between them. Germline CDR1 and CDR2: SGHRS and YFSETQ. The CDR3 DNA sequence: TGCGCCAGCAGCTTGGTCGGGGGTACTGAGCAGTTCTTC. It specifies CASSLVGGTEQFF.

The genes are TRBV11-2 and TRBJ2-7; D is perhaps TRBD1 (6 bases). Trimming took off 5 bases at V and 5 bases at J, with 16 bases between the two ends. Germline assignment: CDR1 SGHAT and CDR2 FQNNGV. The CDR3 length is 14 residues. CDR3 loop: CASSEQGVLHEQYF. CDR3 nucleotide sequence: TGTGCCAGCAGCGAACAGGGTGTTCTCCACGAGCAGTACTTC.

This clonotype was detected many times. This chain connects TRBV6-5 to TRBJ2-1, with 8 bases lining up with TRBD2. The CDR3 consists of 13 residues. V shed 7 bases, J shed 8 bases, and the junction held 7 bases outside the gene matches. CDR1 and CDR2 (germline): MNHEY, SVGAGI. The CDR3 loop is CASNQRGLDEQFF. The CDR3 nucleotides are TGTGCCAGCAATCAGCGGGGGCTGGATGAGCAGTTCTTC.

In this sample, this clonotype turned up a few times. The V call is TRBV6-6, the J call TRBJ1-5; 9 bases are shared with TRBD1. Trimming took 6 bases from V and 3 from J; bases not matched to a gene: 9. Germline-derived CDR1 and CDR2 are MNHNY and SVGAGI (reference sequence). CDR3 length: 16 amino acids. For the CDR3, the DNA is TGTGCCAGCAGCCATAGAGGGACAGGGAACAATCAGCCCCAGCATTTT. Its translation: CASSHRGTGNNQPQHF.

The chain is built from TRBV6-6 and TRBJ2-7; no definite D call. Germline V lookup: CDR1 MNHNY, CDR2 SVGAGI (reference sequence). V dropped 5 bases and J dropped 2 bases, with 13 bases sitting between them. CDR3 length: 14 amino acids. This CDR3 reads CASSIPGATYEQYF. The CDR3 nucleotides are TGTGCCAGCAGTATCCCCGGCGCTACCTACGAGCAGTACTTC.

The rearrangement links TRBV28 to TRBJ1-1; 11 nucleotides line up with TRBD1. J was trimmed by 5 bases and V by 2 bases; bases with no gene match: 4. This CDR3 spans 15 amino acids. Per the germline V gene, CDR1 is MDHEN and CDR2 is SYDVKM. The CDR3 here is CASSLGGQGGTEAFF. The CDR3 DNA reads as TGTGCCAGCAGTTTAGGGGGACAGGGGGGGACTGAAGCTTTCTTT.

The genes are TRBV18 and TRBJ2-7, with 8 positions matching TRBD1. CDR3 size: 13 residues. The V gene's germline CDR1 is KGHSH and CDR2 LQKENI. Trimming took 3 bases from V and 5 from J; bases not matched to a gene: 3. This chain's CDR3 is CASSPGQGNEQYF. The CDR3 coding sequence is TGTGCCAGCTCACCCGGACAGGGAAACGAGCAGTACTTC. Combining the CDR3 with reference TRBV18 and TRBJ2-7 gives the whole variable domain NAGVMQNPRHLVRRRGQEARLRCSPMKGHSHVYWYRQLPEEGLKFMVYLQKENIIDESGMPKERFSAEFPKEGPSILRIQQVVRGDSAAYFCASSPGQGNEQYFGPGTRLTVT.

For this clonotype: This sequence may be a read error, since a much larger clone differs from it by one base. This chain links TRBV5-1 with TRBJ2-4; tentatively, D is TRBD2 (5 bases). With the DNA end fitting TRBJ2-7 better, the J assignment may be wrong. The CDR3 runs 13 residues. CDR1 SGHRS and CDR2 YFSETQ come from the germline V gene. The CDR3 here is CVSSLAAETEQYF. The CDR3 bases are TGCGTCAGCAGCTTGGCAGCGGAGACCGAGCAGTACTTC.

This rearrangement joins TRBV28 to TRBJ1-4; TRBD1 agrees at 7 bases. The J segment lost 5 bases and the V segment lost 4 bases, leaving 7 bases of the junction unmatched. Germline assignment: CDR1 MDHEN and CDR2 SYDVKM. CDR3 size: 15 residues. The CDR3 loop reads CASSSSGTANEKLFF. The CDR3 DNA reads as TGTGCCAGCAGTTCGTCCGGGACAGCCAATGAAAAACTGTTTTTT.

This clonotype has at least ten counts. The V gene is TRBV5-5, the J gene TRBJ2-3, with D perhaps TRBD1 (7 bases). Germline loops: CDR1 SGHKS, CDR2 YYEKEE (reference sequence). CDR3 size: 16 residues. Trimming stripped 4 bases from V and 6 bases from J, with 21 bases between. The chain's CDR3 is CASSPTQGWEVDTQYF. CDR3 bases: TGTGCCAGCAGCCCGACACAGGGGTGGGAGGTCGATACGCAGTATTTT.

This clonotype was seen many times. The CDR3 protein is CASSGSSGPGSYEQYF. The CDR3 coding sequence is TGCGCCAGCAGCGGATCCAGCGGGCCGGGCTCCTACGAGCAGTACTTC. The chain joins TRBV4-1 to TRBJ2-7; D is possibly TRBD2 (6 bases). Deletions cut 5 bases from V and 0 bases from J, with 17 bases between. The germline V gene has CDR1 MGHRA and CDR2 YSYEKL. The CDR3 spans 16 residues.

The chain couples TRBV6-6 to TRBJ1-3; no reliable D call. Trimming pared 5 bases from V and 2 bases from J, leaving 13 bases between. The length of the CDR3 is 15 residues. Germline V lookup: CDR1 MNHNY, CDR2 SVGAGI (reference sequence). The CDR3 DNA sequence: TGTGCCAGCAGTCATGTGTCGACTGCTGGAAACACCATATATTTT. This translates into CASSHVSTAGNTIYF.

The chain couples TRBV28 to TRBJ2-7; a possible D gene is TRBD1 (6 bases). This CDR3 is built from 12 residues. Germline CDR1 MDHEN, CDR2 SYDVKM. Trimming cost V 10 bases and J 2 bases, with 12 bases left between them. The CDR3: CATSQGPYEQYF. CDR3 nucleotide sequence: TGTGCCACCTCACAGGGTCCCTACGAGCAGTACTTC.

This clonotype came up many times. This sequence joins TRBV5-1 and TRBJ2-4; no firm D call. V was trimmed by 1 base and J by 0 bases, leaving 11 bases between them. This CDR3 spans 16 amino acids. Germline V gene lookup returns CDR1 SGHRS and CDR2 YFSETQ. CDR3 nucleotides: TGCGCCAGCAGCTTGAGCGCGGCGATAGCCAAAAACATTCAGTACTTC. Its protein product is CASSLSAAIAKNIQYF.

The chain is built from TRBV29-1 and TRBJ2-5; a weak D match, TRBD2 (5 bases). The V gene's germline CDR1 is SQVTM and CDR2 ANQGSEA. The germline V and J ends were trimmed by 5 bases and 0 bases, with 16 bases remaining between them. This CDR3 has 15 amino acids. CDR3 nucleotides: TGCAGCGTTAAAAGCAGCGGAGCGTACCAAGAGACCCAGTACTTC. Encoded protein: CSVKSSGAYQETQYF. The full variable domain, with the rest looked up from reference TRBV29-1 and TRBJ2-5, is SAVISQKPSRDICQRGTSLTIQCQVDSQVTMMFWYRQQPGQSLTLIATANQGSEATYESGFVIDKFPISRPNLTFSTLTVSNMSPEDSSIYLCSVKSSGAYQETQYFGPGTRLLVL.

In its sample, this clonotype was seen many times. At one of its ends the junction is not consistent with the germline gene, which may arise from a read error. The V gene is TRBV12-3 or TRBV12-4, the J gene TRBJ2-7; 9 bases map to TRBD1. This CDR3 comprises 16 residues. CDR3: CANSLASTGGWYEQYF. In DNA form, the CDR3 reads TGTGCCAACAGTTTAGCGAGTACAGGGGGCTGGTACGAGCAGTACTTC.

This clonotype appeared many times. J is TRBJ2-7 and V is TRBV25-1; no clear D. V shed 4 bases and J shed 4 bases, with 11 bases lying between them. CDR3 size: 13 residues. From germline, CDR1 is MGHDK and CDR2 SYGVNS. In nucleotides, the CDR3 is TGTGCCAGCAGTGCCCCCATGGGTTACGAGCAGTACTTC. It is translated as CASSAPMGYEQYF.

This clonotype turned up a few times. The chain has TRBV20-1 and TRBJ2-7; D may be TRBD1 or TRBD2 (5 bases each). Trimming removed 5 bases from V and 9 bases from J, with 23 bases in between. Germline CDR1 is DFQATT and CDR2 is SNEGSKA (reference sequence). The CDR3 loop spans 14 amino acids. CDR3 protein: CSAVQGTVNVPQYF. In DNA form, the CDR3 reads TGCAGTGCTGTACAAGGGACGGTAAATGTGCCGCAGTACTTC.

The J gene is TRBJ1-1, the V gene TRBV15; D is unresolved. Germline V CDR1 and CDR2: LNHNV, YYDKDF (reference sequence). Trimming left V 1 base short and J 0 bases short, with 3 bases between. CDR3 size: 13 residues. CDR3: CATSRAVNTEAFF. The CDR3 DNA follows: TGTGCCACCAGCAGAGCGGTGAACACTGAAGCTTTCTTT. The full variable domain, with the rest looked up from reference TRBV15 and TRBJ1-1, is DAMVIQNPRYQVTQFGKPVTLSCSQTLNHNVMYWYQQKSSQAPKLLFHYYDKDFNNEADTPDNFQSRRPNTSFCFLDIRSPGLGDTAMYLCATSRAVNTEAFFGQGTRLTVV.

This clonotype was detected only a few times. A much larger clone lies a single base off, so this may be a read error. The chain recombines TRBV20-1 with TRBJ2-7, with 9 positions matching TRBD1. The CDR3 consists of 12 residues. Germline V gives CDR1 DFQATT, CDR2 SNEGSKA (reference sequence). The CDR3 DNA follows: TGCAGGCTAGGACAGGGGTCCTACGAGCAGTACTTC. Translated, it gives CRLGQGSYEQYF.

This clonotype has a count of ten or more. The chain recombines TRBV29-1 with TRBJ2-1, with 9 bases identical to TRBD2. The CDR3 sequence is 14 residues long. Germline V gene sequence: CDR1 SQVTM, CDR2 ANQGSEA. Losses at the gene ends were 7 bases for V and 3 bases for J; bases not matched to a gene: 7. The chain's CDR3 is CSGKTSGFYNEQFF. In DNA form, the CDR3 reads TGCAGCGGGAAGACTAGCGGATTCTACAATGAGCAGTTCTTC.

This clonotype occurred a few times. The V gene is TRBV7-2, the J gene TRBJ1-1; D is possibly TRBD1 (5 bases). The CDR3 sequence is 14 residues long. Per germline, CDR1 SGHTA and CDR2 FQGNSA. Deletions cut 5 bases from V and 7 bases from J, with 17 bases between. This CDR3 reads CASSPQGRAGEAFF. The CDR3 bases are TGTGCCAGCAGCCCCCAGGGCAGGGCGGGTGAAGCTTTCTTT.

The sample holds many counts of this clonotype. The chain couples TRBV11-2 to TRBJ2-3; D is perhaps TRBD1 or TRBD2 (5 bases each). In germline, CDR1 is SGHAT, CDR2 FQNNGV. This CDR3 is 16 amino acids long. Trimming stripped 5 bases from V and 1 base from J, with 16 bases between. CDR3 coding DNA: TGTGCCAGCAGCCCTGGGACCGGAGTACGCACAGATACGCAGTATTTT. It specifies CASSPGTGVRTDTQYF.

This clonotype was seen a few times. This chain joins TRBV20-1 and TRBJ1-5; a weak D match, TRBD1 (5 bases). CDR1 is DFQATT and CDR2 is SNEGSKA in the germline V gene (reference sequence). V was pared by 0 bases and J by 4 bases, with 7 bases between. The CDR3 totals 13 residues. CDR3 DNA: TGCAGTGCTAGAGAAACAGGTAATCAGCCCCAGCATTTT. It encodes CSARETGNQPQHF.

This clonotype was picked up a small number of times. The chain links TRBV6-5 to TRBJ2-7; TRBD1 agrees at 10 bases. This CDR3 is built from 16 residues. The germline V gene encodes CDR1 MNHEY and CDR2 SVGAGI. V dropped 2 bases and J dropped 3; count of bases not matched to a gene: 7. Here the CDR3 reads CASSYEPDRGYYEQYF. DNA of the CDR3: TGTGCCAGCAGTTACGAACCGGACAGGGGGTACTACGAGCAGTACTTC.

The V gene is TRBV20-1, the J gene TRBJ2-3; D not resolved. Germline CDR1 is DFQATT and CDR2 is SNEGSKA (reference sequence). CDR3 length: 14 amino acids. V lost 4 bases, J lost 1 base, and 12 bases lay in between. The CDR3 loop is CSATHSVGTDTQYF. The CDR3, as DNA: TGCAGTGCTACCCATTCGGTTGGCACAGATACGCAGTATTTT.

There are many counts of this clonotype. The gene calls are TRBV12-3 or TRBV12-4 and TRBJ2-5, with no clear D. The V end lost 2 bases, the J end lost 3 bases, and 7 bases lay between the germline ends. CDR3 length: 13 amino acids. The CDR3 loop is CASSLSQKETQYF. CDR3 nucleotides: TGTGCCAGCAGTTTAAGTCAGAAAGAGACCCAGTACTTC.

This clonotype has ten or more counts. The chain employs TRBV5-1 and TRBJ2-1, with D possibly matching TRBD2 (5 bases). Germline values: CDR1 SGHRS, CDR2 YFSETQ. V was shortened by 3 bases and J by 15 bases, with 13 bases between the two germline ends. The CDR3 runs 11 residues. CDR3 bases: TGCGCCAGCAGCTCGGGGAGTCTCCGGTTCTTC. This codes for CASSSGSLRFF. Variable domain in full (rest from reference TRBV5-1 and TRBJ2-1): KAGVTQTPRYLIKTRGQQVTLSCSPISGHRSVSWYQQTPGQGLQFLFEYFSETQRNKGNFPGRFSGRQFSNSRSEMNVSTLELGDSALYLCASSSGSLRFFGPGTRLTVL.

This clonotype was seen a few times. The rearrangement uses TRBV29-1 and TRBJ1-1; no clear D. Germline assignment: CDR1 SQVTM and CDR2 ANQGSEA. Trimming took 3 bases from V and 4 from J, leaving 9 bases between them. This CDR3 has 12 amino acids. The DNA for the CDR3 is TGCAGCGTTGACGATTGGGGCACTGAAGCTTTCTTT. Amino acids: CSVDDWGTEAFF.